This paragraph covers one T cell receptor beta chain sequence. Its antigen remains unknown. Researchers ran the PCR with 60 Vbeta and 13 Jbeta primers. The method was immunoSEQ multiplex PCR; TCRdb's version includes in-frame clones alone and lacks a portion of them. The table includes roughly 120,000 clones, around 79% detected once. Likely unrecorded immune exposures existed in these nominally healthy donors. The data were taken from a study of cytomegalovirus exposure and HLA in healthy donors. Study conclusions and caveats: Several of the most significant clusters appeared linked to common viral pathogens, based on a later analysis. In most subjects, TCR beta sequences reportedly gave accurate predictions of HLA-A and HLA-B alleles. Sequence variants that were highly shared formed a cluster that was likely a sequencing artifact.

The V gene's germline CDR1 is LGHNA and CDR2 YNFKEQ. V shed 1 base, J shed 4 bases, and the junction held 7 bases outside the gene matches. The CDR3 has 17 amino acids. This TCR was sampled from a woman aged 40 to 50 in good health and CMV-seronegative. Material: PBMCs. The chain is built from TRBV4-2 and TRBJ2-5; 12 bases align to TRBD2. The CDR3 is CASSQGSSGGAGETQYF. The CDR3, as DNA: TGTGCCAGCAGCCAAGGTTCTAGCGGGGGGGCGGGAGAGACCCAGTACTTC.